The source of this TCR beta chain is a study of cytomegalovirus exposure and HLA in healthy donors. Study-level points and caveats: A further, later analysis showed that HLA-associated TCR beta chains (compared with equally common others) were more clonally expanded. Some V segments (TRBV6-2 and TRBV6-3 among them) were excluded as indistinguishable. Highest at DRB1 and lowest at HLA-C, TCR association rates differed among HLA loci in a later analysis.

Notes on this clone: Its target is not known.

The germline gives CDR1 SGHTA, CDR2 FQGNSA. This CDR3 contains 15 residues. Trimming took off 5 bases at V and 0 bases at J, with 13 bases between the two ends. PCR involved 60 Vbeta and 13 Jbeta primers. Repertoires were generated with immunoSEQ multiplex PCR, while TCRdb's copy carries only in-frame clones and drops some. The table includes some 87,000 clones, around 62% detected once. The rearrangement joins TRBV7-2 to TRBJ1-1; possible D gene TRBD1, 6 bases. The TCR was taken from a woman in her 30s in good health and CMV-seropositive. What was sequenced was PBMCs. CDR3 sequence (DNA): TGTGCCAGCAGCACTCGGACAGAAATGAACACTGAAGCTTTCTTT. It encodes CASSTRTEMNTEAFF.